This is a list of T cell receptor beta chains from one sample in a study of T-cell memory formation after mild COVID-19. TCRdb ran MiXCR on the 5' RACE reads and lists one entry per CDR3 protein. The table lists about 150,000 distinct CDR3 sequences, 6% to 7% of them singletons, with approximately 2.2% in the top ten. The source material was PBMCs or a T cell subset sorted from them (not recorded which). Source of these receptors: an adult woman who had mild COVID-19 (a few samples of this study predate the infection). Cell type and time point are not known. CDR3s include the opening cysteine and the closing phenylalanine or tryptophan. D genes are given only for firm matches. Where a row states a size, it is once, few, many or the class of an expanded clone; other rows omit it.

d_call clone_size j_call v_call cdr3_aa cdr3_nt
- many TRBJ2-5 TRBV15 CATSSFYGVGMETQYF TGTGCCACCAGCAGTTTCTACGGGGTTGGTATGGAGACCCAGTACTTC
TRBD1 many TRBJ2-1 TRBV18 CASSPLGTGNNEQFF TGTGCCAGCTCACCACTTGGGACAGGGAACAATGAGCAGTTCTTC
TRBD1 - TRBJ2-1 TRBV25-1 CATSRTGPPNEQFF TGTGCCACCTCCAGGACAGGGCCCCCCAATGAGCAGTTCTTC
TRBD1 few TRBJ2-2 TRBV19 CATGDRVNTGELFF TGTGCCACCGGGGACAGGGTTAACACCGGGGAGCTGTTTTTT
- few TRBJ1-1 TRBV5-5 CASSFAVSRGTEAFF TGTGCCAGCAGCTTCGCCGTGTCGCGAGGTACTGAAGCTTTCTTT
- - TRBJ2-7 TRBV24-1 CATSDYPRTNEQYF TGTGCCACCAGTGATTACCCCCGGACGAACGAGCAGTACTTC
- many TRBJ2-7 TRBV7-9 CASSSARGRWYEQYF TGTGCCAGCAGCTCGGCGAGAGGGAGATGGTACGAGCAGTACTTC
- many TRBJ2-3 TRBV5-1 CASSLARGRGDTQYF TGCGCCAGCAGCTTGGCCAGGGGACGTGGAGATACGCAGTATTTT
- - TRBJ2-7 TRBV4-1 CASSPGSGVGYEQYF TGCGCCAGCAGCCCCGGATCAGGGGTAGGCTACGAGCAGTACTTC
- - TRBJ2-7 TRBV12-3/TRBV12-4 CASSPTGGKQYF TGTGCCAGCAGCCCCACGGGCGGGAAGCAGTACTTC
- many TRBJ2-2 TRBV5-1 CASRQDPNTGELFF TGCGCCAGCAGACAGGACCCGAACACCGGGGAGCTGTTTTTT
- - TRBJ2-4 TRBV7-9 CASSSGLKGGNIQYF TGTGCCAGCAGCTCCGGGCTAAAGGGGGGAAACATTCAGTACTTC
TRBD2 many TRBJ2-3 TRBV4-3 CASSQVGLAGTQYF TGCGCCAGCAGCCAAGTGGGACTAGCTGGTACGCAGTATTTT
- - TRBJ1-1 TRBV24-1 CATSKQANTEAFF TGTGCCACCAGTAAACAGGCGAACACTGAAGCTTTCTTT
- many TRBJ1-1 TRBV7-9 CASSLARTAQKTEAFF TGTGCCAGCAGCTTAGCGCGGACCGCCCAAAAGACTGAAGCTTTCTTT
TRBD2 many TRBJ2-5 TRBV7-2 CASSSRRTSQGTQYF TGTGCCAGCAGCTCGAGACGGACTAGCCAGGGGACCCAGTACTTC
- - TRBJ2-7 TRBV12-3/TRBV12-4 CASSLSSGRIYEQYF TGTGCCAGCAGTTTGAGTAGTGGCCGAATCTACGAGCAGTACTTC
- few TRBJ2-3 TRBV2 CASSDQGGTQYF TGTGCCAGCAGTGATCAGGGGGGTACGCAGTATTTT
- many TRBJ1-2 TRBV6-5 CASSYNGAQGYTF TGTGCCAGCAGTTACAATGGGGCCCAAGGCTACACCTTC
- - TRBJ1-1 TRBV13 CASSLRGGTTEAFF TGTGCCAGCAGCTTAAGAGGTGGGACCACTGAAGCTTTCTTT
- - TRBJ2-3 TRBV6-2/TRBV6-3 CASSVGSPTDTQYF TGTGCCAGCAGTGTTGGGAGTCCCACAGATACGCAGTATTTT
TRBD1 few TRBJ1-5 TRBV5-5 CASTPGTGGNQPQHF TGTGCCAGCACCCCCGGGACAGGGGGGAATCAGCCCCAGCATTTT
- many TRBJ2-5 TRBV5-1 CASSTDRETQYF TGCGCCAGCAGCACTGACCGGGAGACCCAGTACTTC
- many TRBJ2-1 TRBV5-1 CASSWAVANEQFF TGCGCCAGCAGCTGGGCAGTCGCGAATGAGCAGTTCTTC
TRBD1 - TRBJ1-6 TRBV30 CAWREGQGGNSPLHF TGTGCCTGGAGGGAGGGACAGGGAGGCAATTCACCCCTCCACTTT
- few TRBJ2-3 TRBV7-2 CASSSQGRGTDTQYF TGTGCCAGCAGCTCCCAGGGGAGGGGCACAGATACGCAGTATTTT
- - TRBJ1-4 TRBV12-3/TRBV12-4 CASSLTGGSNEKLFF TGTGCCAGCAGCTTAACCGGGGGGTCCAATGAAAAACTGTTTTTT
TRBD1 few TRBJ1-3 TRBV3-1 CASSQALQGARNTIYF TGTGCCAGCAGCCAAGCCTTACAGGGGGCAAGAAACACCATATATTTT
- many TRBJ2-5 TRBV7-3 CASSGVPQETQYF TGTGCCAGCAGTGGGGTACCCCAAGAGACCCAGTACTTC
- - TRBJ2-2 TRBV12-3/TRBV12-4 CASSLGGPGELFF TGTGCCAGCAGTTTAGGGGGTCCCGGGGAGCTGTTTTTT
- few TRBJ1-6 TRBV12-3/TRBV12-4 CASSSRISYNSPLHF TGTGCCAGCAGTTCCCGTATCTCCTATAATTCACCCCTCCACTTT
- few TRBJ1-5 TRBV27 CASSLRPTTNQPQHF TGTGCCAGCAGTTTACGACCAACCACCAATCAGCCCCAGCATTTT
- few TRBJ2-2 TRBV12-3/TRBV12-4 CASRLSSAGELFF TGTGCCAGCAGATTATCAAGCGCCGGGGAGCTGTTTTTT
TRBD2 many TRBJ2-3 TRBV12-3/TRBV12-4 CASTFRLAGDTDTQYF TGTGCCAGCACCTTCAGACTAGCGGGGGACACAGATACGCAGTATTTT
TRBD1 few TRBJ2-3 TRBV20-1 CSKTGLITDTQYF TGCAGTAAGACAGGGCTGATCACAGATACGCAGTATTTT
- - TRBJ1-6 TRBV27 CASSLLNSPLHF TGTGCCAGCAGTTTACTCAATTCACCCCTCCACTTT
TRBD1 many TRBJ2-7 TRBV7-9 CASRPTGGAGYEQYF TGTGCCAGCAGGCCGACAGGGGGCGCCGGCTACGAGCAGTACTTC
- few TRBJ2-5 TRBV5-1 CASSTRGPGETQYF TGCGCCAGCAGCACCCGGGGCCCCGGGGAGACCCAGTACTTC
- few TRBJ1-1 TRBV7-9 CASSLALANTEAFF TGTGCCAGCAGCTTAGCGCTGGCGAACACTGAAGCTTTCTTT
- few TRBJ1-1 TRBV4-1 CASSQVSMNTEAFF TGCGCCAGCAGCCAAGTTTCCATGAACACTGAAGCTTTCTTT
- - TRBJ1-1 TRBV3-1 CASSHPSGFTGGLRSFF TGTGCCAGCAGCCATCCGAGCGGGTTTACCGGGGGCCTCCGGTCTTTCTTT
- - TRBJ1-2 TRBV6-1 CASSRDAANYGYTF TGTGCCAGCAGCCGGGACGCAGCTAACTATGGCTACACCTTC
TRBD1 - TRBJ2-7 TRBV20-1 CSARPGQGGLSYEQYF TGCAGTGCTAGACCGGGACAGGGAGGACTGTCCTACGAGCAGTACTTC
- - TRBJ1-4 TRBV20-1 CSAPPGGYATNEKLFF TGCAGTGCCCCCCCCGGGGGATATGCAACTAATGAAAAACTGTTTTTT
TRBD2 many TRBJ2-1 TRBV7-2 CASSSTVTSRDEQFF TGTGCCAGCAGCTCAACGGTGACTAGCCGGGATGAGCAGTTCTTC
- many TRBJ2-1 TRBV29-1 CSYRGAASEQFF TGCAGCTATAGAGGGGCCGCTAGTGAGCAGTTCTTC
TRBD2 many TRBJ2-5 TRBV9 CASSVDTSGQETQYF TGTGCCAGCAGCGTAGATACTAGCGGGCAAGAGACCCAGTACTTC